One and the same sample provided the 22 T cell receptor beta chains below, sequenced in a study of blood T cell repertoires in COVID-19. Here immunoSEQ multiplex PCR was the method, and the copy in TCRdb shows in-frame clones only, minus some. Seen here are under 150,000 clones, approximately 87% observed once, and the top ten hold under 3%. Source material: peripheral blood. These receptors were obtained from a man younger than 45 with acute or convalescent COVID-19.

The V call is TRBV25-1, the J call TRBJ1-2; D is undetermined. CDR3 length: 12 residues. Germline loops: CDR1 MGHDK, CDR2 SYGVNS. The ends were cut back, 3 bases at V and 7 bases at J, with 9 bases in the middle. CDR3 DNA: TGTGCCAGCAGTGACAACCCGGGTGGCTACACCTTC. It specifies CASSDNPGGYTF.

The rearrangement joins TRBV5-4 to TRBJ1-1; 11 bases map to TRBD1. CDR3 length equals 16 residues. From germline, CDR1 is SGHNT and CDR2 YYREEE (reference sequence). The V segment lost 4 bases and the J segment 4 bases; nucleotides outside the gene matches: 9. The CDR3 bases are TGTGCCAGCAGCCCGGGCCGGGACAGGGGGTCCACTGAAGCTTTCTTT. This sequence encodes CASSPGRDRGSTEAFF.

The chain has TRBV11-2 and TRBJ1-2; 9 bases map to TRBD1. This CDR3 contains 13 residues. Losses at the gene ends were 4 bases for V and 4 bases for J; bases not matched to a gene: 1. The germline V gene encodes CDR1 SGHAT and CDR2 FQNNGV. This CDR3 reads CASSSGQGYGYTF. CDR3 in DNA: TGTGCCAGCAGCTCGGGACAGGGCTATGGCTACACCTTC.

This rearrangement joins TRBV29-1 to TRBJ2-7, with a weak D call TRBD2 (5 bases). V was shortened by 3 bases and J by 2 bases, with 20 bases between the two germline ends. This CDR3 has 16 amino acids. Germline V gene lookup returns CDR1 SQVTM and CDR2 ANQGSEA. The CDR3 region is CSVELEGRFFPYEQYF. Here the CDR3 DNA reads TGCAGCGTTGAGCTAGAGGGTAGATTTTTTCCCTACGAGCAGTACTTC.

The chain recombines TRBV30 with TRBJ2-7, with D unclear. Germline CDR1 and CDR2: GTSNPN and SVGIG (reference sequence). The CDR3 contains 11 residues. Trimming shortened V by 3 bases and J by 0 bases, and 3 bases separated the two germline ends. The CDR3 protein is CAWSFSYEQYF. CDR3 nucleotides: TGTGCCTGGAGCTTCTCCTACGAGCAGTACTTC.

The rearrangement joins TRBV7-3 to TRBJ2-5; TRBD2 matches at 9 bases. CDR3 length equals 15 residues. The V segment lost 1 base and the J segment 4 bases; nucleotides outside the gene matches: 4. Germline V gene lookup returns CDR1 SGHTA and CDR2 FQGTGA. The CDR3 DNA reads TGTGCCAGCAGCTTAAGCGGGAGGGCCCGAGAGACCCAGTACTTC. The encoded protein is CASSLSGRARETQYF.

The V gene is TRBV12-3 or TRBV12-4, the J gene TRBJ1-6; the D gene is possibly TRBD1 (6 bases). The length of the CDR3 is 13 residues. V was clipped by 5 bases and J by 11 bases, with 13 bases between them. CDR3 amino acids: CASSTGISAPLHF. The CDR3 DNA is TGTGCCAGCAGTACAGGGATTAGTGCACCCCTCCACTTT.

The J gene is TRBJ1-1, the V gene TRBV7-9; 11 bases are shared with TRBD1. V was pared by 5 bases and J by 5 bases, with 7 bases of the junction left unmatched. The germline gives CDR1 SEHNR, CDR2 FQNEAQ (reference sequence). The length of the CDR3 is 15 residues. The CDR3 sequence is CASSPGTGGTTEAFF. As DNA, the CDR3 is TGTGCCAGCAGCCCAGGGACAGGGGGGACTACTGAAGCTTTCTTT.

The rearrangement links TRBV30 to TRBJ2-2, with D perhaps TRBD1 (6 bases). Germline loops: CDR1 GTSNPN, CDR2 SVGIG (reference sequence). The CDR3 extends over 16 amino acids. Trimming took off 0 bases at V and 4 bases at J, with 15 bases between the two ends. The CDR3 spells CAWSVQGRGGTGELFF. The CDR3 region has the DNA TGTGCCTGGAGTGTGCAGGGACGAGGGGGCACCGGGGAGCTGTTTTTT. The full variable domain, completed using reference TRBV30 and TRBJ2-2, is SQTIHQWPATLVQPVGSPLSLECTVEGTSNPNLYWYRQAAGRGLQLLFYSVGIGQISSEVPQNLSASRPQDRQFILSSKKLLLSDSGFYLCAWSVQGRGGTGELFFGEGSRLTVL.

This rearrangement joins TRBV18 to TRBJ1-1, with 8 bases aligning to TRBD1. Germline V gives CDR1 KGHSH, CDR2 LQKENI. The CDR3 covers 16 residues. The ends lost 3 bases at V and 0 bases at J; junction bases unmatched: 6. CDR3 bases: TGTGCCAGCTCACCGTTTGGGACAGGTATGAACACTGAAGCTTTCTTT. It is translated as CASSPFGTGMNTEAFF. Drawing the rest from reference TRBV18 and TRBJ1-1, the complete variable domain is NAGVMQNPRHLVRRRGQEARLRCSPMKGHSHVYWYRQLPEEGLKFMVYLQKENIIDESGMPKERFSAEFPKEGPSILRIQQVVRGDSAAYFCASSPFGTGMNTEAFFGQGTRLTVV.

This clone turned up a few times. The chain employs TRBV12-3 or TRBV12-4 and TRBJ1-3, with TRBD1 as a possible D gene (5 bases). The CDR3 consists of 13 residues. The germline V and J ends were trimmed by 6 bases and 4 bases, with 10 bases remaining between them. This chain's CDR3 is CASSGGEGNTIYF. The CDR3 DNA reads as TGTGCCAGCAGCGGAGGGGAGGGAAACACCATATATTTT.

The chain is built from TRBV27 and TRBJ2-3, with 7 bases lining up with TRBD1. Germline V CDR1 and CDR2: MNHEY, SMNVEV (reference sequence). The CDR3 contains 16 residues. Unmatched junction bases numbered 12, after V lost 3 bases and J lost 6 bases. Written as DNA, the CDR3 is TGTGCCAGCAGTTTCTACAGGGGTGCCCTCCAGGATACGCAGTATTTT. It encodes CASSFYRGALQDTQYF.

The chain uses TRBV4-1 and TRBJ2-5, with D tentatively TRBD2 (7 bases). Trimming shortened V by 3 bases and J by 5 bases, and 13 bases separated the two germline ends. Germline assignment: CDR1 MGHRA and CDR2 YSYEKL. The CDR3 extends over 14 amino acids. The chain's CDR3 is CASSHWGGRETQYF. As DNA, the CDR3 is TGCGCCAGCAGCCATTGGGGGGGCCGTGAGACCCAGTACTTC.

The chain is built from TRBV9 and TRBJ2-5; TRBD1 matches 8 bases. V lost 7 bases and J lost 5; bases outside the gene matches: 13. The V gene's germline CDR1 is SGDLS and CDR2 YYNGEE. The CDR3 is 15 residues long. CDR3 bases: TGTGCCAGCGGCGATATCGGACAGGGTCGGGAGACCCAGTACTTC. Translation: CASGDIGQGRETQYF.

This clone was counted between two and nine times. The CDR3 sequence is CASSRPSAGDYGYTF. CDR3 DNA: TGTGCCAGCAGCCGCCCCTCCGCAGGGGACTATGGCTACACCTTC. The rearrangement links TRBV14 to TRBJ1-2, with D tentatively TRBD1 (6 bases). Germline CDR1 and CDR2: SGHDN and FVKESK. V was clipped by 4 bases and J by 3 bases, with 15 bases between them. The CDR3 has 15 amino acids.

This CDR3 is CASSVVAGDEQFF. DNA of the CDR3: TGTGCCAGCAGCGTAGTGGCGGGGGATGAGCAGTTCTTC. The rearrangement links TRBV9 to TRBJ2-1; 7 bases align to TRBD2. V was clipped by 0 bases and J by 8 bases; unmatched bases: 2. The CDR3 totals 13 residues. CDR1 SGDLS and CDR2 YYNGEE come from the germline V gene.

The CDR3 DNA sequence: TGTGCCAGCAGCCCGAGTACGGGGGGGGGCTACACCTTC. Translated, it gives CASSPSTGGGYTF. This chain connects TRBV5-4 to TRBJ1-2; possibly TRBD1 for D (5 bases). The CDR3 contains 13 residues. The germline V gene encodes CDR1 SGHNT and CDR2 YYREEE (reference sequence). Trimming took 4 bases from V and 8 from J, leaving 15 bases between them.

This clone was seen only once. This chain connects TRBV18 to TRBJ1-5; TRBD1 matches at 7 bases. Germline trimming cut 3 bases from V and 2 bases from J; bases unmatched to any gene: 7. The CDR3 runs to 16 residues. From germline, CDR1 is KGHSH and CDR2 LQKENI. The CDR3, as DNA: TGTGCCAGCTCACCTTCGACAGGGAGTGGCAATCAGCCCCAGCATTTT. It translates to CASSPSTGSGNQPQHF.

This clone has a single count. For the CDR3, the DNA is TGTGCCAGCAGCTTAGCGAGTGCGGGGGGGATGCCGTTCTTC. This sequence encodes CASSLASAGGMPFF. The rearrangement links TRBV7-2 to TRBJ2-1; 9 nucleotides line up with TRBD2. J gave up 15 bases and V 0 bases, and 9 bases lay outside the gene matches. CDR1 is SGHTA and CDR2 is FQGNSA in the germline V gene. The CDR3 length is 14 residues.

The chain is built from TRBV6-2 or TRBV6-3 and TRBJ2-7, with D unclear. The CDR3 is 15 amino acids. V was cut by 2 bases and J by 6 bases, with 17 bases left in between. Germline V gives CDR1 MNHEY, CDR2 SVGEGT. CDR3: CASSYALSRRSEQYF. The CDR3 bases are TGTGCCAGCAGTTACGCGCTCAGCCGTCGGAGCGAGCAGTACTTC.

The chain couples TRBV28 to TRBJ1-1; no reliable D call. V was pared by 6 bases and J by 2 bases, with 4 bases between. CDR1 MDHEN and CDR2 SYDVKM come from the germline V gene. The CDR3 is 11 residues long. CDR3 sequence: CASSFNTEAFF. The CDR3 nucleotides read TGTGCCAGCAGCTTTAACACTGAAGCTTTCTTT.

This chain connects TRBV6-4 to TRBJ1-2; perhaps TRBD1 as D (5 bases). The CDR3 extends over 18 amino acids. V shed 0 bases and J shed 0 bases, with 17 bases lying between them. Germline CDR1 MRHNA, CDR2 SNTAGT. CDR3 region: CASSDSKGFRAANYGYTF. The CDR3 DNA reads as TGTGCCAGCAGTGACTCGAAGGGGTTTAGAGCAGCTAACTATGGCTACACCTTC.